This entry lists 20 T cell receptor beta chains sequenced from one sample in a study of T cell changes during pregnancy in multiple sclerosis. Some clones are missing from TCRdb's copy, which holds only in-frame ones; the method was immunoSEQ multiplex PCR. The table records about 40,000 clones, roughly 92% of them present only once. Sample: CD4+ T cells from peripheral blood mononuclear cells, taken before pregnancy. Receptors were obtained from a female donor with multiple sclerosis, enrolled in a pregnancy study.

The V and J genes are TRBV27 and TRBJ1-2, with unresolved D. The CDR3 is 13 amino acids. V was cut by 3 bases and J by 3 bases, with 8 bases left in between. Germline V gives CDR1 MNHEY, CDR2 SMNVEV (reference sequence). Written as DNA, the CDR3 is TGTGCCAGCAGTTTGGTCGGGGACTATGGCTACACCTTC. Protein product: CASSLVGDYGYTF.

The V gene is TRBV5-8, the J gene TRBJ1-3; D is unclear. The CDR3 loop spans 15 amino acids. Germline V gene lookup returns CDR1 SGHTS and CDR2 YDEGEE. V was cut by 4 bases and J by 4 bases, with 15 bases left in between. The CDR3 nucleotides are TGTGCCAGCAGCCCGTCGAGCAGGTTCGGAAACACCATATATTTT. This translates into CASSPSSRFGNTIYF.

The chain links TRBV5-1 to TRBJ1-1, with unresolved D. V was shortened by 1 base and J by 1 base, with 11 bases between the two germline ends. CDR1 and CDR2 (germline): SGHRS, YFSETQ. The CDR3 spans 15 residues. CDR3 residues: CASSLRPGPNTEAFF. Here the CDR3 DNA reads TGCGCCAGCAGCTTGCGGCCAGGCCCGAACACTGAAGCTTTCTTT.

This clone was seen only once. CDR3 region: CASSRKGINYNEQFF. The CDR3 coding sequence is TGTGCCAGCAGCCGGAAGGGGATTAACTACAATGAGCAGTTCTTC. The chain uses TRBV5-6 and TRBJ2-1, with D possibly being TRBD1 (5 bases). The germline V gene encodes CDR1 SGHDT and CDR2 YYEEEE. Trimming removed 4 bases at V and 3 bases at J, with 14 bases between. This CDR3 region has 15 residues.

This chain connects TRBV19 to TRBJ2-7; D might be TRBD1 (6 bases). V was cut by 1 base and J by 5 bases, with 12 bases left in between. CDR1 LNHDA and CDR2 SQIVND come from the germline V gene (reference sequence). The CDR3 loop spans 14 amino acids. CDR3 in DNA: TGTGCCAGTAGTATAGGTACAGGGTGGAACGAGCAGTACTTC. Its protein product is CASSIGTGWNEQYF.

The chain carries TRBV11-1 and TRBJ2-7; D is undetermined. CDR3 size: 13 residues. Trimming shortened V by 0 bases and J by 2 bases, and 5 bases separated the two germline ends. Germline V gives CDR1 SGHAT, CDR2 FQDESV (reference sequence). The CDR3 DNA follows: TGTGCCAGCAGCTTAGCGCGTGCCTACGAGCAGTACTTC. This sequence encodes CASSLARAYEQYF.

This chain links TRBV7-3 with TRBJ2-5; 10 nucleotides line up with TRBD1. The CDR3 length is 15 residues. V dropped 5 bases and J dropped 5; count of bases not matched to a gene: 8. Germline V CDR1 and CDR2: SGHTA, FQGTGA. In nucleotides, the CDR3 is TGTGCCAGCAGCCAGACAGGGGGCGGGGGGGAGACCCAGTACTTC. Translated, it gives CASSQTGGGGETQYF.

This clone was seen just once. This rearrangement joins TRBV9 to TRBJ2-7, with D perhaps TRBD1 (6 bases). Germline V CDR1 and CDR2: SGDLS, YYNGEE. The germline V and J ends were trimmed by 0 bases and 0 bases, with 10 bases remaining between them. The CDR3 totals 15 residues. Here the CDR3 DNA reads TGTGCCAGCAGCGTAGGAGGGACAACCTCCTACGAGCAGTACTTC. Protein product: CASSVGGTTSYEQYF.

CDR3 sequence: CASSLVGGAKNIQYF. The CDR3 nucleotides are TGTGCCAGCAGTTTAGTCGGGGGAGCCAAAAACATTCAGTACTTC. The chain joins TRBV27 to TRBJ2-4; TRBD2 might be the D (6 bases). The CDR3 contains 15 residues. CDR1 is MNHEY, CDR2 SMNVEV, per germline (reference sequence). V lost 2 bases, J lost 0 bases, and 8 bases lay in between.

V usage is TRBV5-4 and J usage is TRBJ2-3; tentatively, D is TRBD1 (6 bases). The CDR3 sequence is 15 residues long. Trimming cost V 4 bases and J 7 bases, with 19 bases left between them. Germline CDR1 and CDR2: SGHNT and YYREEE (reference sequence). CDR3 protein: CASSPGQRTLNTQYF. As DNA, the CDR3 is TGTGCCAGCAGCCCAGGACAGAGGACGTTGAATACGCAGTATTTT.

V gene TRBV6-5 combines with J gene TRBJ1-4; D uncertain. From germline, CDR1 is MNHEY and CDR2 SVGAGI. The V end was cut by 0 bases, the J end by 1 base, with 9 bases between. CDR3 length: 16 amino acids. CDR3 in DNA: TGTGCCAGCAGTTACTCGATTCCGGGAACTAATGAAAAACTGTTTTTT. Amino acid sequence: CASSYSIPGTNEKLFF.

Only a few counts were recorded for this clone. This chain joins TRBV2 and TRBJ2-3; D might be TRBD2 (5 bases). The V gene's germline CDR1 is SNHLY and CDR2 FYNNEI. This CDR3 contains 13 residues. V lost 6 bases, J lost 5 bases, and 12 bases lay in between. For the CDR3, the DNA is TGTGCCAGCAGCCAAGTGGGGAGAGATACGCAGTATTTT. Encoded protein: CASSQVGRDTQYF.

V gene TRBV6-5 combines with J gene TRBJ2-7; 7 bases match TRBD1. Germline values: CDR1 MNHEY, CDR2 SVGAGI. This CDR3 contains 11 residues. J was trimmed by 5 bases and V by 7 bases; bases with no gene match: 2. CDR3 in DNA: TGTGCCAGCACCACAGGGGACGAGCAGTACTTC. It yields the protein CASTTGDEQYF.

V gene TRBV15 combines with J gene TRBJ2-1, with 7 nucleotides matching TRBD2. This CDR3 comprises 17 residues. With 1 base clipped from V and 2 bases from J, the junction kept 8 bases outside the gene matches. Germline lookup yields CDR1 LNHNV and CDR2 YYDKDF (reference sequence). The CDR3 region has the DNA TGTGCCACCAGCAGAGCTAGGGCGGGAGAACCCTACAATGAGCAGTTCTTC. Its translation: CATSRARAGEPYNEQFF.

The V and J genes are TRBV28 and TRBJ2-7; TRBD2 agrees at 9 bases. The CDR3 extends over 15 amino acids. V gave up 6 bases and J gave up 0 bases; unmatched junction bases: 6. The germline gives CDR1 MDHEN, CDR2 SYDVKM. Here the CDR3 reads CASSLSGSLSYEQYF. CDR3 DNA sequence: TGTGCCAGCAGCCTTAGCGGGAGTCTCTCCTACGAGCAGTACTTC.

The rearrangement joins TRBV29-1 to TRBJ1-1; D gene uncertain. Germline V gene lookup returns CDR1 SQVTM and CDR2 ANQGSEA. Trimming removed 4 bases at V and 0 bases at J, with 9 bases between. The CDR3 totals 13 residues. The CDR3 sequence: CSVGQKMNTEAFF. The DNA of the CDR3 is TGCAGCGTTGGCCAGAAGATGAACACTGAAGCTTTCTTT.

The chain has TRBV19 and TRBJ2-3; D is perhaps TRBD1 (6 bases). Germline V gene sequence: CDR1 LNHDA, CDR2 SQIVND (reference sequence). There are 12 residues in the CDR3. The germline V and J ends were trimmed by 3 bases and 7 bases, with 8 bases remaining between them. Here the CDR3 DNA reads TGTGCCAGTAGTATGGGGGCCCATACGCAGTATTTT. Translated: CASSMGAHTQYF.

This chain joins TRBV18 and TRBJ2-3, with a possible D match to TRBD2 (5 bases). Trimming pared 8 bases from V and 0 bases from J, leaving 9 bases between. The CDR3 spans 13 residues. Germline CDR1 and CDR2: KGHSH and LQKENI. The CDR3 DNA follows: TGTGCCAGCGCGGAGCGGAGCACAGATACGCAGTATTTT. Encoded protein: CASAERSTDTQYF.

The chain links TRBV15 to TRBJ2-5; no firm D call. The CDR3 runs 13 residues. The V gene's germline CDR1 is LNHNV and CDR2 YYDKDF (reference sequence). Trimming stripped 2 bases from V and 5 bases from J, with 9 bases between. The CDR3 here is CATSRPGRETQYF. Here the CDR3 DNA reads TGTGCCACCAGCAGACCGGGTCGGGAGACCCAGTACTTC.

The chain links TRBV19 to TRBJ1-3; D is perhaps TRBD1 (6 bases). The CDR3 has 13 residues. In germline, CDR1 is LNHDA, CDR2 SQIVND (reference sequence). The V and J ends lost 11 bases and 4 bases respectively, with 15 bases between them. CDR3 nucleotides: TGTGCCGCGTCAACAGGGAAAGGAAACACCATATATTTT. Residues: CAASTGKGNTIYF. Full variable domain (outside the CDR3, taken from reference TRBV19 and TRBJ1-3): DGGITQSPKYLFRKEGQNVTLSCEQNLNHDAMYWYRQDPGQGLRLIYYSQIVNDFQKGDIAEGYSVSREKKESFPLTVTSAQKNPTAFYLCAASTGKGNTIYFGEGSWLTVV.